The rows below give T cell receptor beta chains drawn from one sample of a study of immune heterogeneity within non-small cell lung tumors. TCRdb itself ran the multiplex PCR reads through MiXCR, one entry per CDR3 protein. Seen here are tens of thousands of distinct CDR3 sequences, 25% to 30% observed once, and the top ten hold approximately 4.2%. Sequenced: lung tumor tissue. Receptors originate from a man aged 40-50 years with non-small cell lung cancer. Both conserved end residues are part of each CDR3. Fields, in order: J gene, clone size, V gene, D gene, CDR3 protein, CDR3 DNA. A D gene is named only where the DNA matches it firmly. Not all rows give a size; the values are once, few, many and, for expanded clones, a class.

TRBJ2-7	many	TRBV20-1	TRBD2	CSATGTRLGEQYF	TGCAGTGCCACCGGGACTAGATTAGGCGAGCAGTACTTC
TRBJ1-3	-	TRBV5-4	-	CASSPAAGHSSGNTIYF	TGTGCCAGCAGCCCCGCGGCGGGACACTCGTCTGGAAACACCATATATTTT
TRBJ1-2	-	TRBV5-6	-	CASTLGGGAGGYTF	TGTGCCAGCACCTTGGGGGGAGGGGCCGGTGGCTACACCTTC
TRBJ1-2	many	TRBV3-1	-	CASSQDAAGRSYGYTF	TGTGCCAGCAGCCAAGATGCGGCAGGGAGGTCGTATGGCTACACCTTC
TRBJ2-5	-	TRBV7-8	-	CASSSDPGLETQYF	TGTGCCAGCAGCTCTGACCCTGGTCTCGAGACCCAGTACTTC
TRBJ1-1	-	TRBV4-1	-	CASSRQLNTEAFF	TGCGCCAGCAGCCGTCAGCTGAACACTGAAGCTTTCTTT
TRBJ1-1	-	TRBV29-1	-	CSTRMNTEAFF	TGCAGCACCAGGATGAACACTGAAGCTTTCTTT
TRBJ2-7	-	TRBV7-2	TRBD1	CASILAQGPVEQYF	TGTGCCAGCATCTTAGCACAGGGGCCAGTCGAGCAGTACTTC
TRBJ2-7	many	TRBV24-1	TRBD1	CATSARTGSSDEQYF	TGTGCCACCAGTGCCCGGACAGGGAGCAGTGACGAGCAGTACTTC
TRBJ1-2	many	TRBV12-3/TRBV12-4	TRBD1	CASSLGQGGMGF	TGTGCCAGCAGTTTGGGACAGGGGGGAATGGGCTTC
TRBJ2-7	few	TRBV18	-	CASSDLGLQSEQYF	TGTGCCAGCTCCGACCTAGGGTTACAGTCCGAGCAGTACTTC
TRBJ1-5	many	TRBV2	TRBD1	CASSETGMNQPQHF	TGTGCCAGCAGTGAGACAGGGATGAATCAGCCCCAGCATTTT
TRBJ2-3	many	TRBV11-3	-	CASSSGSSTDTQYF	TGTGCCAGCAGCTCAGGGTCTAGCACAGATACGCAGTATTTT
TRBJ2-7	many	TRBV6-2/TRBV6-3	-	CASADTGFNEQYF	TGTGCCAGCGCGGATACAGGGTTCAACGAGCAGTACTTC
TRBJ1-2	medium-sized	TRBV27	-	CASSRDGRGYGYTF	TGTGCCAGCAGTAGGGACGGACGGGGCTATGGCTACACCTTC
TRBJ2-4	few	TRBV10-1	-	CASSESEGLIQYF	TGCGCCAGCAGTGAGTCGGAGGGTCTAATTCAGTACTTC
TRBJ1-5	few	TRBV5-5	TRBD1	CASTSGTGSYSNQPQHF	TGTGCCAGCACTTCCGGGACAGGGAGTTATAGCAATCAGCCCCAGCATTTT
TRBJ2-3	-	TRBV5-1	-	CASSPDPFSTDTQYF	TGCGCCAGCAGCCCGGATCCTTTCAGCACAGATACGCAGTATTTT
TRBJ2-7	many	TRBV6-1	-	CASSWDARGEQYF	TGTGCCAGCAGCTGGGACGCTCGAGGGGAGCAGTACTTC
TRBJ1-4	-	TRBV20-1	TRBD1	CSARDFQGALEKVFF	TGCAGTGCTAGAGATTTTCAGGGGGCTTTAGAAAAAGTGTTTTTT
TRBJ1-6	many	TRBV6-1	TRBD1	CASAGTGTSPLHF	TGTGCCAGCGCCGGGACAGGGACCTCACCCCTCCACTTT
TRBJ1-2	once	TRBV18	TRBD1	CASPPPGQGSLYGYTF	TGTGCCAGCCCACCACCGGGACAGGGGAGCCTCTATGGCTACACCTTC
TRBJ2-6	few	TRBV18	-	CASSPGLLQTGANVLTF	TGTGCCAGCTCACCAGGCCTCCTCCAGACTGGGGCCAACGTCCTGACTTTC
TRBJ1-4	-	TRBV5-1	-	CASSPPGIQGSEKLFF	TGTGCCAGCAGCCCTCCGGGGATACAGGGTTCCGAAAAACTGTTTTTT
TRBJ2-2	many	TRBV6-1	-	CASSSYSFSGGELFF	TGTGCCAGCAGTTCATACTCTTTCTCAGGCGGGGAGCTGTTTTTT
TRBJ2-1	many	TRBV19	-	CASSEPQTGTLGEQFF	TGTGCCAGTAGTGAACCTCAAACCGGGACGTTGGGGGAGCAGTTCTTC
TRBJ2-7	few	TRBV18	TRBD1	CASSQPGQGPDEQYF	TGTGCCAGCTCACAACCGGGACAGGGGCCCGACGAGCAGTACTTC
TRBJ1-4	-	TRBV5-8	-	CASSLGTGRIEKLLF	TGTGCCAGCAGCTTGGGGACGGGGCGGATTGAAAAACTGTTGTTT
TRBJ1-4	-	TRBV11-3	TRBD1	CASSARQGTNEKLFF	TGTGCCAGCAGCGCCCGACAGGGAACTAATGAAAAACTGTTTTTT
TRBJ2-1	few	TRBV20-1	-	CSARGLFYNEQFF	TGCAGTGCTAGAGGACTCTTCTACAATGAGCAGTTCTTC
TRBJ2-3	many	TRBV6-1	-	CASRSGFVADTQYF	TGTGCCAGCAGATCCGGGTTCGTCGCAGATACGCAGTATTTT
TRBJ1-3	many	TRBV19	-	CASSIAGSGNTIYF	TGTGCCAGTAGTATAGCAGGCTCTGGAAACACCATATATTTT
TRBJ2-1	few	TRBV2	-	CASSDIEQFF	TGTGCCAGCAGTGATATTGAGCAGTTCTTC
TRBJ1-1	many	TRBV12-3/TRBV12-4	-	CASSLRGAEAFF	TGTGCCAGCAGTTTAAGAGGGGCTGAAGCTTTCTTT
TRBJ2-7	many	TRBV11-3	-	CASSSKNEQYF	TGTGCCAGCAGCTCTAAGAACGAGCAGTACTTC